This T cell receptor beta chain was identified in a study of regulatory T cells in long-lasting Graves disease. Time point described: newly diagnosed GD, antithyroid drugs for less than 3 months. PBMC-derived RNA was used for the TCR library. TCR beta libraries were built with iRepertoire HTBI primers and Arm-PCR of CDR3 regions. MiXCR, applied by TCRdb to the multiplex PCR reads, yields one record per CDR3 protein. Of under 450,000 distinct CDR3 sequences detected, 15% to 20% appear once; the ten largest clones hold around 20%. This clonotype was seen more than once but under ten times. The same data also went into a second study, on T cells in Graves' hyperthyroidism and ophthalmopathy. That investigation notes: Patients showing uncontrolled infection, other autoimmune disease, pregnancy or lactation were ineligible.

Sample: peripheral blood mononuclear cells (PBMCs), taken at new diagnosis, from a patient treated with antithyroid drugs. The sequence was collected from a woman between 18 and 29 years old with Graves disease.

CDR3 bases: TGTGCCAGCAGTCACCCCTTCGGGACAGAGGGCGACCAGCCCCAGCATTTT. Translated, it gives CASSHPFGTEGDQPQHF. The rearrangement links TRBV6-1 to TRBJ1-5, with 7 positions matching TRBD1. Germline V lookup: CDR1 MNHNS, CDR2 SASEGT. CDR3 size: 17 residues. Unmatched junction bases numbered 17, after V lost 5 bases and J lost 7 bases.